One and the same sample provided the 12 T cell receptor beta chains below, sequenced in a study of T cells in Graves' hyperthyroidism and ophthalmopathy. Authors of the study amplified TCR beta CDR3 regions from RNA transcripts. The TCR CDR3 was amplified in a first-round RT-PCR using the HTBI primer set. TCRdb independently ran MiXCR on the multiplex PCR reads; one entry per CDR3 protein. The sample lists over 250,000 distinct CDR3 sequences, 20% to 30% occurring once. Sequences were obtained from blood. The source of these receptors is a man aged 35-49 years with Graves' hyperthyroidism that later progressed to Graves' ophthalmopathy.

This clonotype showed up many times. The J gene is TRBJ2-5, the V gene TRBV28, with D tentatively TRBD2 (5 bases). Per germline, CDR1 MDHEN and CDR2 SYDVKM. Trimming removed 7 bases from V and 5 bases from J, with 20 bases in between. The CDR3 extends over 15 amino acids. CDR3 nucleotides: TGTGCCAGCAACTCAGGCGGGTCGACGTCGGAGACCCAGTACTTC. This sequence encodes CASNSGGSTSETQYF.

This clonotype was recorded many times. The CDR3 loop reads CASSQDGAVTYEQYF. CDR3 sequence (DNA): TGTGCCAGCAGCCAAGACGGGGCCGTCACCTACGAGCAGTACTTC. This chain uses TRBV3-1 with TRBJ2-7, with D tentatively TRBD1 or TRBD2 (5 bases each). Trimming left V 0 bases short and J 2 bases short, with 11 bases between. The germline V gene has CDR1 LGHDT and CDR2 YNNKEL (reference sequence). The CDR3 runs 15 residues.

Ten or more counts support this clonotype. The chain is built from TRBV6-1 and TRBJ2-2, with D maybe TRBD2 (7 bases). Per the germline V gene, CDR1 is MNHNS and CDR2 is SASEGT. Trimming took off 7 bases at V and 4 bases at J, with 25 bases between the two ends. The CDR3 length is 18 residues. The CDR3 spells CASTEGRGRLILTGELFF. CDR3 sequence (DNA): TGTGCCAGCACCGAAGGGCGGGGGCGACTGATCCTCACCGGGGAGCTGTTTTTT.

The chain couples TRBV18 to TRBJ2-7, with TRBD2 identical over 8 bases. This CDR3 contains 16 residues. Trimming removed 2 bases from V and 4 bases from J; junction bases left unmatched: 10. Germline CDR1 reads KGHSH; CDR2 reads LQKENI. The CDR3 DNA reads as TGTGCCAGCTCACCAAGATCCCCCAGCGGGAGTTACGAGCAGTACTTC. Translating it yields CASSPRSPSGSYEQYF.

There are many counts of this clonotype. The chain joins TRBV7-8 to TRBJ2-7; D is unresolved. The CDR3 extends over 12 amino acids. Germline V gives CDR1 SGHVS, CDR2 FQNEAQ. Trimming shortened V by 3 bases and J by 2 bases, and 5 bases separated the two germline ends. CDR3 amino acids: CASSLPPYEQYF. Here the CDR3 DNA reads TGTGCCAGCAGCTTGCCCCCCTACGAGCAGTACTTC. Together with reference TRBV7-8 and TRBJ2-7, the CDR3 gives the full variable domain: GAGVSQSPRYKVAKRGQDVALRCDPISGHVSLFWYQQALGQGPEFLTYFQNEAQLDKSGLPSDRFFAERPEGSVSTLKIQRTQQEDSAVYLCASSLPPYEQYFGPGTRLTVT.

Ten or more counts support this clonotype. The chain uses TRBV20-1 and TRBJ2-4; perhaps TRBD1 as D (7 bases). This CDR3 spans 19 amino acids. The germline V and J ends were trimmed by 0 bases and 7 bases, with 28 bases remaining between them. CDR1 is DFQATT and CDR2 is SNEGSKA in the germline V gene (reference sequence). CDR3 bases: TGCAGTGCTAGAGATGAGTTGGGGGGACAAGGGGGCGCTAGGAACATTCAGTACTTC. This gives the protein CSARDELGGQGGARNIQYF.

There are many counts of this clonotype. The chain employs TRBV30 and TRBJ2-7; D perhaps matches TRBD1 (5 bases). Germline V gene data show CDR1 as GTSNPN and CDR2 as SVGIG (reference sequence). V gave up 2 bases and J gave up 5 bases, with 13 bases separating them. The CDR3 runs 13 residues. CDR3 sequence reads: CAWSPRQGDEQYF. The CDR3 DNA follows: TGTGCCTGGAGTCCCCGGCAGGGCGACGAGCAGTACTTC. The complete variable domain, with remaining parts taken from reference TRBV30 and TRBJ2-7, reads SQTIHQWPATLVQPVGSPLSLECTVEGTSNPNLYWYRQAAGRGLQLLFYSVGIGQISSEVPQNLSASRPQDRQFILSSKKLLLSDSGFYLCAWSPRQGDEQYFGPGTRLTVT.

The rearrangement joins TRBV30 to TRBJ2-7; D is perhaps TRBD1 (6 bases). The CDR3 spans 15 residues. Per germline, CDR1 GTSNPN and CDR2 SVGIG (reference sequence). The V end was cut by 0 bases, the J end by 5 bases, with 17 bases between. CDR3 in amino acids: CAWSVGSGQGNEQYF. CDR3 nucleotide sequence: TGTGCCTGGAGTGTAGGATCGGGGCAGGGGAACGAGCAGTACTTC.

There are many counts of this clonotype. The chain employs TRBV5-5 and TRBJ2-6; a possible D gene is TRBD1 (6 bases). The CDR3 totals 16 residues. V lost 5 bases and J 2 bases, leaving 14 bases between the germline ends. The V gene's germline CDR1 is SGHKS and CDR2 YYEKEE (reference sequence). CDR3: CASSTGTNAGANVLTF. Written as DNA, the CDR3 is TGTGCCAGCAGTACCGGGACAAACGCTGGGGCCAACGTCCTGACTTTC.

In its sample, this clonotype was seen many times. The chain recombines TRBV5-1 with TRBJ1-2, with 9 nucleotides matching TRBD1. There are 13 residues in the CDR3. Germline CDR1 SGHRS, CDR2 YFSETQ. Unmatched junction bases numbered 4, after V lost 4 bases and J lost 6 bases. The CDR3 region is CASSPGQGDGYTF. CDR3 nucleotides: TGCGCCAGCAGCCCGGGACAGGGCGATGGCTACACCTTC.

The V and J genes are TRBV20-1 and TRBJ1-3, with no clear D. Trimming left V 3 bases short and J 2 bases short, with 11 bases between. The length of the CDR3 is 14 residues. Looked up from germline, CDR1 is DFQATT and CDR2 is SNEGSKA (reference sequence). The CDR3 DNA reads TGCAGTGCTAGTAGGAGGTCGCCTGGAAACACCATATATTTT. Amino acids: CSASRRSPGNTIYF.

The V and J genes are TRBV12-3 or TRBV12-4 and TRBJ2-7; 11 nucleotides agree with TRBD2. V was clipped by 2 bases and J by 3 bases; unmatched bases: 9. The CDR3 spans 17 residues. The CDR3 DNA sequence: TGTGCCAGCAGTTTAAACCTAGCGGGAGGCGCGCTCTACGAGCAGTACTTC. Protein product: CASSLNLAGGALYEQYF.